The T cell receptor beta chain under discussion was sequenced for a study of blood T cell repertoires in COVID-19. In the study overall: Samples of COVID-19 (acute and convalescent) were obtained from the United States, Italy and Spain. Sample material is recorded as cDNA or gDNA derived from T cells, B-cell-depleted T cells, or PBMCs.

In germline, CDR1 is LGHDT, CDR2 YNNKEL (reference sequence). The CDR3 runs to 13 residues. V shed 1 base and J shed 1 base, with 2 bases lying between them. This clone was detected a few times. Assay: immunoSEQ multiplex PCR; the TCRdb copy retains only in-frame clones and omits some. The table lists approximately 190,000 clones, around 83% of them singletons. This TCR was recovered from a woman between 40 and 50 years old with acute or convalescent COVID-19. The V gene is TRBV3-1 (or the pseudogene TRBV3-2), the J gene TRBJ1-3; D uncertain. The sample comprised peripheral blood. The chain's CDR3 is CASSQASGNTIYF. For the CDR3, the DNA is TGTGCCAGCAGCCAAGCATCTGGAAACACCATATATTTT.